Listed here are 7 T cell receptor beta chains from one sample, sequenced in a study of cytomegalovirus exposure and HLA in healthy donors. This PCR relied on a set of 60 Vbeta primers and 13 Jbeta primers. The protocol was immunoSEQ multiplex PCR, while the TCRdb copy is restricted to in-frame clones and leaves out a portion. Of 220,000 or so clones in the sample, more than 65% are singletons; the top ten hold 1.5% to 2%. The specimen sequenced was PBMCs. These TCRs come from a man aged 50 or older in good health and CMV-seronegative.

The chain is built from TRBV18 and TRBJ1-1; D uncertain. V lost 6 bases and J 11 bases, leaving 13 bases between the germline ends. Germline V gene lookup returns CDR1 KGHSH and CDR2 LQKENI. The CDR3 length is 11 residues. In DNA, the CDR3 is TGTGCCAGCTCCCCCGAGAGCGAGGCTTTCTTT. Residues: CASSPESEAFF.

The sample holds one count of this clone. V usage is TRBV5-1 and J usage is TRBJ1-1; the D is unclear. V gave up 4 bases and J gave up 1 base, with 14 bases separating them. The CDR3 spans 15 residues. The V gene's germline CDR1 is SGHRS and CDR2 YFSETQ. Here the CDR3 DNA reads TGCGCCAGCAGCCCATCCCCCCGACAGAACACTGAAGCTTTCTTT. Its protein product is CASSPSPRQNTEAFF.

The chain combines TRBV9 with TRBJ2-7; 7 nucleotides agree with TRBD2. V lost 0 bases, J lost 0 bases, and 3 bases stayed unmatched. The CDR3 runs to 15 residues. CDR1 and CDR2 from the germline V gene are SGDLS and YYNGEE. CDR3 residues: CASSVGAGISYEQYF. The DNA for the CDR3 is TGTGCCAGCAGCGTAGGAGCGGGGATCTCCTACGAGCAGTACTTC.

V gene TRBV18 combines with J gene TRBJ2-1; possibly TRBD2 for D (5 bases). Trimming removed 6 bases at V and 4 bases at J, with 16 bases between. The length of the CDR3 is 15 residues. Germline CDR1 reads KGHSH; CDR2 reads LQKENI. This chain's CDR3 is CASSQERDRYNEQFF. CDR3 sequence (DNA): TGTGCCAGCTCCCAAGAGAGGGATCGGTACAATGAGCAGTTCTTC.

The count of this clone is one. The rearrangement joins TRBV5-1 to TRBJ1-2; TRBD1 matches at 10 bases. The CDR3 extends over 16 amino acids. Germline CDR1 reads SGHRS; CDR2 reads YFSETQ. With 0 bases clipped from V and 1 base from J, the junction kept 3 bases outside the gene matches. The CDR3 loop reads CASSLVTGGLNYGYTF. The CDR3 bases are TGCGCCAGCAGCTTGGTGACAGGGGGCCTTAACTATGGCTACACCTTC.

CDR3: CASSFLASGGYEQYF. In DNA form, the CDR3 reads TGTGCCAGCAGCTTTTTGGCTAGCGGCGGCTACGAGCAGTACTTC. The J gene is TRBJ2-5, the V gene TRBV5-4; 7 nucleotides match TRBD2. The J call may not be correct, given that the DNA end is closer to TRBJ2-7. The CDR3 is 15 amino acids. From germline, CDR1 is SGHNT and CDR2 YYREEE (reference sequence).

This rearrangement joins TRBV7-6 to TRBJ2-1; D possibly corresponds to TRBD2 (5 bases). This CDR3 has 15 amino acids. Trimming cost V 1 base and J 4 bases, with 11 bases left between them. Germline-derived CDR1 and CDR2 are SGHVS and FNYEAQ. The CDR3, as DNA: TGTGCCAGCAGCTTAGTTAGTCGGGGATACAATGAGCAGTTCTTC. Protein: CASSLVSRGYNEQFF.